This T cell receptor (beta chain) was sequenced for a study of blood T cell repertoires in COVID-19 (dated by TCRdb to 2020 to 2021). At the level of the whole study: The collaborator samples originated in the United States, Italy and Spain and spanned the acute and convalescent phases of COVID-19. The prospective study material was composed of cDNA or gDNA derived from T cells, B-cell-depleted T cells, or PBMCs. Deeply sampled blood TCRbeta repertoires from subjects exposed to, actively infected with, or recovered from COVID-19 were included in the dataset. The repertoires were released in a freely available public database intended as a resource for research on the immune response to SARS-CoV-2. The samples were drawn from the first 160 participants of the ongoing ImmuneRACE study and from 1,254 subjects provided by 6 global collaborators. Sample metadata almost always included a de-identified subject ID, COVID-19 status, age in years and sex. Where available, HLA class I and class II types were obtained from metadata supplied by the sample provider rather than from assay-based typing.

Overall study outcomes, separate from this receptor: The amount of clinical and demographic metadata varied by source and participant and was provided uncurated.

The immunoSEQ Assay, a bias-controlled multiplex PCR, was used to amplify TCRbeta CDR3 regions from genomic DNA. The source study handled its data this way. The number of nucleated cells in each sample was estimated by amplification of reference gene primers within the assay. To quantify the absolute abundance of each unique TCRbeta CDR3 rearrangement, sequence reads were collapsed and filtered. For each sample, productive Simpson clonality was calculated by taking the square root of Simpson's diversity index across productive rearrangements. TCRdb provides this immuneACCESS table in a form limited to in-frame rearrangements. Some clones are lacking; in checked studies, under half of them reflect an unresolved V gene, and why the rest are absent is not known. The DNA gave D and trimming, while V, J and clone size come from that table. Present in this sample are 250,000 or so clones, 75% to 95% of which were seen just once. Clones ranked in the top ten supply approximately 3% of the sample.

From a lookup of the germline V gene, CDR1 and CDR2 are SGHDN and FVKESK. There are 16 amino acids in the CDR3, from cysteine to phenylalanine inclusive. Only CDR3 DNA remains: 48 bases, in frame from the first base. A distance of 18 bases separates the germline ends of V and J, which lose 1 base and 5 bases respectively. To note about this clone: The target of this receptor is not known. There are no base qualities to consult, and no much larger clone falls within one base.

In the prospective study, participants were roughly 18 to 100 years old, resided in fewer than 25 geographic areas of the United States, and were enrolled through a virtual design. To assign participants to cohorts, the prospective study relied on clinical history that participants themselves reported in a screening survey and a study questionnaire. Exposed participants had been in contact with someone with a PCR-confirmed or clinician-diagnosed COVID-19 case within 2 weeks of study entry. In the prospective study, whole blood, serum and a nasopharyngeal or oropharyngeal swab were collected from each participant by mobile phlebotomists. Participants in the prospective study had the option to provide additional blood draws and questionnaires over a roughly 2-month period. Before DNA extraction, blood samples from the prospective study were shipped at room temperature or frozen.

The chain employs TRBV14 and TRBJ2-7; a weak D assignment points to TRBD2 (6 bases agree). The TCR sequence derives from a middle-aged man who had been exposed to COVID-19. Sequences were obtained from PBMCs or T cells enriched from blood (not recorded which). In nucleotides, the sequence is TGTGCCAGCAGCCAAGGTTTTCCTACTAGCCCCAACGAGCAGTACTTC. It is translated as CASSQGFPTSPNEQYF.